Following are 6 T cell receptor beta chains from one sample sequenced in a study of T cell clones after liver transplantation. Sequencing was performed with immunoSEQ multiplex PCR; in TCRdb, only in-frame clones are kept and a portion is missing. The table shows 95,000 to 110,000 clones, with more than 75% occurring only once. The source material was CD4+ T cells from blood, sampled before liver transplant. The source of these receptors is a human donor who received a liver transplant.

This chain joins TRBV7-9 and TRBJ2-2, with a tentative D call TRBD1 (6 bases). The ends were cut back, 11 bases at V and 5 bases at J, with 15 bases in the middle. The V gene's germline CDR1 is SEHNR and CDR2 FQNEAQ (reference sequence). The CDR3 runs 13 residues. CDR3 DNA: TGTGCCGGTACAGGGAGAGAGACCGGGGAGCTGTTTTTT. Translation: CAGTGRETGELFF.

This clone appeared a single time. Here the CDR3 DNA reads TGTGCCAGTAGGGCCGGGGGTCAGGCTGCCTACGAGCAGTACTTC. Its protein is CASRAGGQAAYEQYF. The rearrangement uses TRBV19 and TRBJ2-7; possible D gene TRBD2, 6 bases. The CDR3 totals 15 residues. The V end was cut by 6 bases, the J end by 2 bases, with 17 bases between. Germline values: CDR1 LNHDA, CDR2 SQIVND (reference sequence).

V usage is TRBV5-1 and J usage is TRBJ2-5; 8 bases line up with TRBD1. The germline V gene encodes CDR1 SGHRS and CDR2 YFSETQ. The V gene end was trimmed by 2 bases and the J gene end by 4 bases; junction bases not matched to a gene: 1. This CDR3 is built from 13 residues. CDR3 loop: CASSFDRGETQYF. In DNA form, the CDR3 reads TGCGCCAGCAGCTTTGACAGGGGAGAGACCCAGTACTTC.

This rearrangement joins TRBV7-3 to TRBJ1-1, with 10 bases lining up with TRBD1. The germline gives CDR1 SGHTA, CDR2 FQGTGA. After removal of 5 bases from V and 0 bases from J, the junction contained 3 bases not matched to a gene. The CDR3 runs to 15 residues. This chain's CDR3 is CASSPGQGMNTEAFF. The DNA of the CDR3 is TGTGCCAGCAGCCCGGGACAGGGGATGAACACTGAAGCTTTCTTT.

The chain joins TRBV5-1 to TRBJ1-2; 7 nucleotides match TRBD1. The germline CDR1 and CDR2 sequences are SGHRS and YFSETQ. This CDR3 region has 13 residues. The ends lost 3 bases at V and 8 bases at J; junction bases unmatched: 7. Here the CDR3 reads CASSSGTDRGYTF. The CDR3 bases are TGCGCCAGCAGCTCCGGGACAGATCGGGGCTACACCTTC. The entire variable domain, with the rest obtained from reference TRBV5-1 and TRBJ1-2, is as follows: KAGVTQTPRYLIKTRGQQVTLSCSPISGHRSVSWYQQTPGQGLQFLFEYFSETQRNKGNFPGRFSGRQFSNSRSEMNVSTLELGDSALYLCASSSGTDRGYTFGSGTRLTVV.

The chain is built from TRBV7-8 and TRBJ2-7; D gene unclear. Per germline, CDR1 SGHVS and CDR2 FQNEAQ. V dropped 2 bases and J dropped 5 bases, with 13 bases sitting between them. This CDR3 comprises 14 residues. In DNA, the CDR3 is TGTGCCAGCAGCTTAAGGCACATGTCTAACGAGCAGTACTTC. This codes for CASSLRHMSNEQYF. The variable domain in full, completed from reference TRBV7-8 and TRBJ2-7, reads GAGVSQSPRYKVAKRGQDVALRCDPISGHVSLFWYQQALGQGPEFLTYFQNEAQLDKSGLPSDRFFAERPEGSVSTLKIQRTQQEDSAVYLCASSLRHMSNEQYFGPGTRLTVT.